Below are 17 T cell receptor beta chains sequenced from a single sample in a study of T cell changes during pregnancy in multiple sclerosis. The repertoire was sequenced with immunoSEQ multiplex PCR; TCRdb's copy has only in-frame clones and lacks some. The table records more than 35,000 clones, less than 95% of them present only once. This specimen was CD4+ T cells from peripheral blood mononuclear cells, taken in the second trimester of pregnancy. All receptors come from a female donor with multiple sclerosis, enrolled in a pregnancy study.

The genes are TRBV7-8 and TRBJ1-2, with TRBD1 matching 7 bases. The CDR3 length is 15 residues. The germline gives CDR1 SGHVS, CDR2 FQNEAQ. V lost 4 bases, J lost 8 bases, and 13 bases stayed unmatched. The CDR3 spells CASSYLGQSLGGYTF. As DNA, the CDR3 is TGTGCCAGCAGCTACCTGGGACAGAGCCTCGGGGGCTACACCTTC.

CDR3 loop: CASSLGTGRKNTEAFF. The CDR3 DNA sequence: TGTGCCAGCAGCCTCGGGACAGGGAGGAAGAACACTGAAGCTTTCTTT. The chain recombines TRBV7-9 with TRBJ1-1, with 9 bases that match TRBD1. From germline, CDR1 is SEHNR and CDR2 FQNEAQ (reference sequence). Trimming at V came to 5 bases and at J to 1 base, leaving 8 bases not matched to a gene. This CDR3 is built from 16 residues.

The CDR3 loop is CASSPGEGAANYGYTF. The CDR3 DNA follows: TGCGCCAGCAGCCCAGGAGAGGGGGCGGCTAACTATGGCTACACCTTC. The gene calls are TRBV4-1 and TRBJ1-2; 7 nucleotides align to TRBD1. The CDR3 is made up of 16 amino acids. The V gene's germline CDR1 is MGHRA and CDR2 YSYEKL. The trim removed 4 bases at V and 0 bases at J, leaving 8 bases unmatched.

The chain is built from TRBV7-9 and TRBJ2-2; D gene ambiguous. Looked up from germline, CDR1 is SEHNR and CDR2 is FQNEAQ (reference sequence). V lost 5 bases and J lost 4, with 17 bases in between. The CDR3 is 16 residues long. CDR3 coding DNA: TGTGCCAGCAGCCAACGATTAGAGACTTCCACCGGGGAGCTGTTTTTT. Its protein product is CASSQRLETSTGELFF. The variable domain in full, with the rest retrieved from reference TRBV7-9 and TRBJ2-2, is DTGVSQNPRHKITKRGQNVTFRCDPISEHNRLYWYRQTLGQGPEFLTYFQNEAQLEKSRLLSDRFSAERPKGSFSTLEIQRTEQGDSAMYLCASSQRLETSTGELFFGEGSRLTVL.

The chain uses TRBV10-3 and TRBJ1-5, with 9 bases lining up with TRBD1. With 11 bases clipped from V and 0 bases from J, the junction kept 5 bases outside the gene matches. Germline-derived CDR1 and CDR2 are ENHRY and SYGVKD. The CDR3 sequence is 14 residues long. The CDR3: CAAGTGLSNQPQHF. As DNA, the CDR3 is TGTGCCGCAGGGACAGGGCTTAGCAATCAGCCCCAGCATTTT.

The rearrangement joins TRBV5-1 to TRBJ1-1; D not resolved. Germline V gene data show CDR1 as SGHRS and CDR2 as YFSETQ. V was shortened by 0 bases and J by 10 bases, with 10 bases between the two germline ends. CDR3 length: 12 residues. The chain's CDR3 is CASSLAEGTAFF. CDR3 in DNA: TGCGCCAGCAGCTTGGCGGAGGGCACAGCTTTCTTT.

The V and J genes are TRBV29-1 and TRBJ1-2; D is possibly TRBD1 (5 bases). Per the germline V gene, CDR1 is SQVTM and CDR2 is ANQGSEA. This CDR3 has 13 amino acids. V lost 0 bases to trimming and J lost 8 bases, with 13 bases between them. The CDR3 loop is CSVEDGPGRGYTF. For the CDR3, the DNA is TGCAGCGTTGAAGATGGGCCAGGGCGGGGCTACACCTTC.

In nucleotides, the CDR3 is TGTGCCAGCAGTTACGAGCTGAACACTGAAGCTTTCTTT. Translating it yields CASSYELNTEAFF. The rearrangement joins TRBV6-5 to TRBJ1-1, with unresolved D. V lost 2 bases and J lost 0, with 4 bases in between. The CDR3 covers 13 residues. Germline V gene lookup returns CDR1 MNHEY and CDR2 SVGAGI.

The chain joins TRBV5-1 to TRBJ2-5; possible D gene TRBD1, 6 bases. CDR1 is SGHRS, CDR2 YFSETQ, per germline. This CDR3 is 14 amino acids long. V lost 4 bases and J lost 5, with 15 bases in between. CDR3 region: CASSTKQGLETQYF. In DNA form, the CDR3 reads TGCGCCAGCAGCACAAAACAGGGTCTGGAGACCCAGTACTTC.

The chain recombines TRBV19 with TRBJ1-2; 7 nucleotides line up with TRBD1. The CDR3 extends over 12 amino acids. The V gene's germline CDR1 is LNHDA and CDR2 SQIVND (reference sequence). The J segment lost 8 bases and the V segment lost 8 bases, leaving 8 bases of the junction unmatched. Here the CDR3 DNA reads TGTGCCAGTTCAGACAGGGACCGCGGCTACACCTTC. It yields the protein CASSDRDRGYTF.

The rearrangement joins TRBV7-9 to TRBJ2-5; 7 bases match TRBD1. CDR3 length equals 16 residues. V lost 5 bases and J lost 1; bases outside the gene matches: 10. Germline V gene data show CDR1 as SEHNR and CDR2 as FQNEAQ (reference sequence). CDR3 region: CASSTWVGTVQETQYF. Here the CDR3 DNA reads TGTGCCAGCAGCACCTGGGTAGGGACAGTCCAAGAGACCCAGTACTTC.

J is TRBJ2-1 and V is TRBV30; 11 bases are shared with TRBD2. This CDR3 contains 14 residues. In germline, CDR1 is GTSNPN, CDR2 SVGIG (reference sequence). J gave up 9 bases and V 2 bases, and 6 bases lay outside the gene matches. As DNA, the CDR3 is TGTGCCTGGAGTCCGGGACTAGCGGTAGGTGAGCAGTTCTTC. Protein product: CAWSPGLAVGEQFF.

The V call is TRBV7-2, the J call TRBJ1-2; D is perhaps TRBD1 (6 bases). CDR3 length: 15 amino acids. The germline CDR1 and CDR2 sequences are SGHTA and FQGNSA. V was cut by 5 bases and J by 8 bases, with 21 bases left in between. In DNA form, the CDR3 reads TGTGCCAGCAGCCCCCAGGTAGGGCCACAGGGAGGCTACACCTTC. This sequence encodes CASSPQVGPQGGYTF.

V usage is TRBV30 and J usage is TRBJ1-4; D is unclear. The CDR3 has 11 residues. The germline CDR1 and CDR2 sequences are GTSNPN and SVGIG (reference sequence). Trimming took 4 bases from V and 7 from J, leaving 7 bases between them. CDR3 nucleotide sequence: TGTGCCTGGAAAGGGAGTGAAAAACTGTTTTTT. This gives the protein CAWKGSEKLFF. The full variable domain, its missing parts supplied by reference TRBV30 and TRBJ1-4, is SQTIHQWPATLVQPVGSPLSLECTVEGTSNPNLYWYRQAAGRGLQLLFYSVGIGQISSEVPQNLSASRPQDRQFILSSKKLLLSDSGFYLCAWKGSEKLFFGSGTQLSVL.

The chain has TRBV18 and TRBJ1-2; a possible D gene is TRBD1 (5 bases). This CDR3 has 15 amino acids. V was cut by 3 bases and J by 2 bases, with 13 bases left in between. The germline CDR1 and CDR2 sequences are KGHSH and LQKENI. CDR3 region: CASSPSSGGNYGYTF. In DNA form, the CDR3 reads TGTGCCAGCTCACCCTCCTCCGGGGGAAACTATGGCTACACCTTC.

This chain links TRBV4-1 with TRBJ1-5; perhaps TRBD1 as D (5 bases). V lost 0 bases and J lost 4, with 13 bases in between. Germline CDR1 is MGHRA and CDR2 is YSYEKL. The CDR3 contains 16 residues. CDR3 protein: CASSQDPPGGNQPQHF. In nucleotides, the CDR3 is TGCGCCAGCAGCCAAGATCCCCCCGGGGGAAATCAGCCCCAGCATTTT.

This chain joins TRBV18 and TRBJ2-3; D call uncertain. The length of the CDR3 is 12 residues. Per germline, CDR1 KGHSH and CDR2 LQKENI. V lost 5 bases, J lost 1 base, and 4 bases lay in between. CDR3: CASSGRTDTQYF. CDR3 bases: TGTGCCAGCTCAGGCCGCACAGATACGCAGTATTTT. Supplemented by reference TRBV18 and TRBJ2-3, the full variable domain reads NAGVMQNPRHLVRRRGQEARLRCSPMKGHSHVYWYRQLPEEGLKFMVYLQKENIIDESGMPKERFSAEFPKEGPSILRIQQVVRGDSAAYFCASSGRTDTQYFGPGTRLTVL.